This T cell receptor (beta chain) stems from a study of cytomegalovirus exposure and HLA in healthy donors. General observations from the study: Generally TCR sequences proved uncommon, though certain public TCRs appeared in numerous donors. For cytomegalovirus status, the classifier reportedly gave diagnoses with high specificity and sensitivity. Among the most significant clusters, several appeared linked to common viral pathogens in a later analysis.

With respect to this clone: The antigen is undetermined.

Germline-derived CDR1 and CDR2 are SNHLY and FYNNEI. This CDR3 has 14 amino acids. Trimming removed 4 bases from V and 4 bases from J; junction bases left unmatched: 2. The PCR employed 60 Vbeta primers together with 13 Jbeta primers. Study processing details: The authors later counted some 76 million unique TCR beta chains, 9.5 million to 11 million of them shared. The table came from immunoSEQ multiplex PCR; TCRdb's copy has only in-frame clones and leaves some out. For V, J and clone size, that table is used; D and trimming come from the DNA. Its table records 95,000 to 150,000 clones. Specimen: PBMCs. The source is a man aged 18 to 29 in good health and CMV-seronegative. The rearrangement links TRBV2 to TRBJ1-4; TRBD1 aligns across 8 bases. This CDR3 is CASSGQGINEKLFF. As DNA, the CDR3 is TGTGCCAGCAGTGGACAGGGGATTAATGAAAAACTGTTTTTT.